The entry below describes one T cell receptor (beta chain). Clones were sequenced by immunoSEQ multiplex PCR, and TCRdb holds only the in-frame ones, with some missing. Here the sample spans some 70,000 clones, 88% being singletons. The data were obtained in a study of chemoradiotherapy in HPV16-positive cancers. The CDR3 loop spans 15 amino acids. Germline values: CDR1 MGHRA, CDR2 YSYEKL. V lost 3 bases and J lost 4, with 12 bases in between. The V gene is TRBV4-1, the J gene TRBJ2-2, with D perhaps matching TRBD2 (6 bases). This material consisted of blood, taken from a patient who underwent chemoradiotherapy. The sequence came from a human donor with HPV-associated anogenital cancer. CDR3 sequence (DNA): TGCGCCAGCAGCCAGGGGAAGGGAGGCACCGGGGAGCTGTTTTTT. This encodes CASSQGKGGTGELFF.